This TCR beta chain appears in the sequencing data of a study of CD8 T cells in ankylosing spondylitis. TCRdb reanalysed the 5' RACE reads using MiXCR and keeps one entry per CDR3 protein. The sample lists about 510,000 distinct CDR3 sequences; roughly 5% were seen once. Study-wide findings and caveats: Seemingly distinctive of ankylosing spondylitis blood was a TCR beta motif formed by eight highly homologous variants.

This clonotype was seen at least ten times. Its specificity is not known. The sequence was collected from a male donor with ankylosing spondylitis. The sequencing sample was made of blood, either unsorted or a sorted T cell fraction (not recorded which).

The CDR3 DNA reads TGCAGCCCCAGGGAGACAACTTCTCTGAACACTGAAGCTTTCTTT. Encoded protein: CSPRETTSLNTEAFF. The gene calls are TRBV20-1 and TRBJ1-1; the D gene is possibly TRBD1 (5 bases). This CDR3 contains 15 residues. Germline V gene sequence: CDR1 DFQATT, CDR2 SNEGSKA (reference sequence).